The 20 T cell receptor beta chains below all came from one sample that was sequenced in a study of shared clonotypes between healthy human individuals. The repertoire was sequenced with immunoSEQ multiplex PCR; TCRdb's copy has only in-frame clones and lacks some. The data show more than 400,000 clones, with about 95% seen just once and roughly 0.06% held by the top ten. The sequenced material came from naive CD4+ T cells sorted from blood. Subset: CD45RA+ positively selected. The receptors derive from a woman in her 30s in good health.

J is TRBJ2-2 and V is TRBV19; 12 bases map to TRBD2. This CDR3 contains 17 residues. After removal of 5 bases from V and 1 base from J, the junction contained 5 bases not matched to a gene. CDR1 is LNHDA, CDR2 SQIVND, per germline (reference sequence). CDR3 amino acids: CASSRTSGAKNTGELFF. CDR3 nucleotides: TGTGCCAGTAGTCGGACTAGCGGGGCAAAGAACACCGGGGAGCTGTTTTTT. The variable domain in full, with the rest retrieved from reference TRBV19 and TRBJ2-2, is DGGITQSPKYLFRKEGQNVTLSCEQNLNHDAMYWYRQDPGQGLRLIYYSQIVNDFQKGDIAEGYSVSREKKESFPLTVTSAQKNPTAFYLCASSRTSGAKNTGELFFGEGSRLTVL.

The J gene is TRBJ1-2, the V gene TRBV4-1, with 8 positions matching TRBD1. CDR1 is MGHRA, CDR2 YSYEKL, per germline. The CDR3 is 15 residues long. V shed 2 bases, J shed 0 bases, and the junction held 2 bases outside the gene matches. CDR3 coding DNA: TGCGCCAGCAGCCAACCGGGACAGGCTAACTATGGCTACACCTTC. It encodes CASSQPGQANYGYTF.

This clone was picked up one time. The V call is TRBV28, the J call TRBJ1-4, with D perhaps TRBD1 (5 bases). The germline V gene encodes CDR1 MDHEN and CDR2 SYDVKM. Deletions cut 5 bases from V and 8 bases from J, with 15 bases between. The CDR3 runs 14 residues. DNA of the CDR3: TGTGCCAGCAGTCCAGGGAGGATGAGAGAAAAACTGTTTTTT. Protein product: CASSPGRMREKLFF.

CDR3 loop: CASSLLRGADTQYF. CDR3 bases: TGTGCCAGCAGCCTGCTGAGGGGGGCAGATACGCAGTATTTT. The V gene is TRBV7-9, the J gene TRBJ2-3, with D perhaps given as TRBD1 or TRBD2 (6 bases each). Germline V gene lookup returns CDR1 SEHNR and CDR2 FQNEAQ (reference sequence). The CDR3 contains 14 residues. The V gene lost 5 bases and the J gene lost 4 bases, with 13 bases spanning the gap.

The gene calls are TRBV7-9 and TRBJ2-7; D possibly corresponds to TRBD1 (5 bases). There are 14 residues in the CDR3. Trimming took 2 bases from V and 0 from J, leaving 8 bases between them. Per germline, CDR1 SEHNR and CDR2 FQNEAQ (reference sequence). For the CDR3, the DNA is TGTGCCAGCAGCTTATCAGGGTTCTCCTACGAGCAGTACTTC. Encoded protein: CASSLSGFSYEQYF.

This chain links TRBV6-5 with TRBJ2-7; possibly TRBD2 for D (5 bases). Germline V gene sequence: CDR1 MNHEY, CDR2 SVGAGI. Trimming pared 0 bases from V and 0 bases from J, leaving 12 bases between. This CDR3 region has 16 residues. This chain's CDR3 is CASSYSSGDTSYEQYF. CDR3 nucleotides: TGTGCCAGCAGTTACTCGAGCGGCGACACCTCCTACGAGCAGTACTTC.

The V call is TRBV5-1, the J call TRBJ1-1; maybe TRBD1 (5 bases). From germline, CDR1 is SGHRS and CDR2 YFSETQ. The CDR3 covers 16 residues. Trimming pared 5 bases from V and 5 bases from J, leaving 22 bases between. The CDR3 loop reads CASRPGNLNAFTEAFF. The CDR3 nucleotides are TGCGCCAGCAGACCAGGGAATTTAAATGCCTTTACTGAAGCTTTCTTT. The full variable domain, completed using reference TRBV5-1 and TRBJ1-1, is KAGVTQTPRYLIKTRGQQVTLSCSPISGHRSVSWYQQTPGQGLQFLFEYFSETQRNKGNFPGRFSGRQFSNSRSEMNVSTLELGDSALYLCASRPGNLNAFTEAFFGQGTRLTVV.

As DNA, the CDR3 is TGTGCCAGCAGCACCTCGACAACAAACTACGAGCAGTACTTC. Its protein is CASSTSTTNYEQYF. The chain recombines TRBV5-6 with TRBJ2-5; D uncertain. The last part of the DNA fits TRBJ2-7 better; the J call may be wrong. Per germline, CDR1 SGHDT and CDR2 YYEEEE. This CDR3 has 14 amino acids.

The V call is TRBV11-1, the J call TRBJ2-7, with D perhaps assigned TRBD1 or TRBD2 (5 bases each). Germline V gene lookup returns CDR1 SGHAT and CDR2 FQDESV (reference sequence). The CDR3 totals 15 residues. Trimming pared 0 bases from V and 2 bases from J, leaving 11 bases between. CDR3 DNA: TGTGCCAGCAGCTTAGCGGGGGACGGACCCTACGAGCAGTACTTC. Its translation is CASSLAGDGPYEQYF.

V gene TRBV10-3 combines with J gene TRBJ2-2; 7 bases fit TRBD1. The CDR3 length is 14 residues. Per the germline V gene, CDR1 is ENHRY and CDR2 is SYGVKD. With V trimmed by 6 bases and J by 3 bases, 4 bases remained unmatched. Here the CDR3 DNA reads TGTGCCATCAGCCCGGGACAGTACACCGGGGAGCTGTTTTTT. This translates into CAISPGQYTGELFF.

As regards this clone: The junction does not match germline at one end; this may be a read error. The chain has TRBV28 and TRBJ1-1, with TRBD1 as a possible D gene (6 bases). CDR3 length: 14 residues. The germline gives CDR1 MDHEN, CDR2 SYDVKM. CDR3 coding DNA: TGTGCCAGCAGGTTATACCGGGGGCAATCTGAAGCTTTCTTT. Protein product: CASRLYRGQSEAFF.

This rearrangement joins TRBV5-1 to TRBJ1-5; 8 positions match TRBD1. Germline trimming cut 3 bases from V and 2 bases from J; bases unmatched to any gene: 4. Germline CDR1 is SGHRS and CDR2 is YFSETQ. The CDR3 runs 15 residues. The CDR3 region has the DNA TGCGCCAGCAGCTCGACAGGGGCGGGCAATCAGCCCCAGCATTTT. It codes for CASSSTGAGNQPQHF.

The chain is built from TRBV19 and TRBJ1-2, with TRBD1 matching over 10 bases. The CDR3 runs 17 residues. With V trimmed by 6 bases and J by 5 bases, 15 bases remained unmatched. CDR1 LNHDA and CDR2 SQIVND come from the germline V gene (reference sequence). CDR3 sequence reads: CASSRQGASFTGYGYTF. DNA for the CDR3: TGTGCCAGTAGCCGACAGGGGGCCTCGTTTACTGGGTATGGCTACACCTTC.

The DNA of the CDR3 is TGTGCCAGTAGTATACAGGGATACGGAAACACCATATATTTT. Protein sequence: CASSIQGYGNTIYF. The chain is built from TRBV19 and TRBJ1-3; D is perhaps TRBD1 (5 bases). The germline V gene encodes CDR1 LNHDA and CDR2 SQIVND (reference sequence). V lost 2 bases, J lost 4 bases, and 9 bases lay in between. This CDR3 has 14 amino acids.

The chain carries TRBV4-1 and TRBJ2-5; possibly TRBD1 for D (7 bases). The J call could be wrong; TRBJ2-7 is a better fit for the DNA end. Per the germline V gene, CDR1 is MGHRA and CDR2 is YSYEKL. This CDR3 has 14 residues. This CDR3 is CASSRQGGFYEQYF. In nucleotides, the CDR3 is TGCGCCAGCAGCCGGCAGGGGGGATTTTACGAGCAGTACTTC.

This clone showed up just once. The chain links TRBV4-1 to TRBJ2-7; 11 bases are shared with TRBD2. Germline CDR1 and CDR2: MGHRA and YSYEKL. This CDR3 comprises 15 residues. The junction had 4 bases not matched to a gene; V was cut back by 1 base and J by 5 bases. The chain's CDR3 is CASSQGLAGRDEQYF. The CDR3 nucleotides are TGCGCCAGCAGCCAAGGACTAGCGGGACGGGACGAGCAGTACTTC.

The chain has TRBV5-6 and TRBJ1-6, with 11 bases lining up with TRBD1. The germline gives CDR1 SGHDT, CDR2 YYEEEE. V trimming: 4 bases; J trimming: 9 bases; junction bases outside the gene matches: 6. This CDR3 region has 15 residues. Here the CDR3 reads CASSPRTGGISPLHF. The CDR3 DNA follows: TGTGCCAGCAGCCCAAGGACAGGGGGCATTTCACCCCTCCACTTT.

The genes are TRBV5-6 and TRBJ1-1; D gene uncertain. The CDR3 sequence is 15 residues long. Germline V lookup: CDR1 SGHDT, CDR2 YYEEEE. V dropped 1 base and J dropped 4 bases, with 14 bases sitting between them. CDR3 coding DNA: TGTGCCAGCAGCTTGTGGGAAGGGATCGGCACTGAAGCTTTCTTT. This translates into CASSLWEGIGTEAFF.

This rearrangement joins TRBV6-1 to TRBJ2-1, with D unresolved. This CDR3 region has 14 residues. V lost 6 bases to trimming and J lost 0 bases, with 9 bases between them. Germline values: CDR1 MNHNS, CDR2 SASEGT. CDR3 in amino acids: CASRGISSYNEQFF. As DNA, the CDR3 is TGTGCCAGCAGAGGGATTAGCTCCTACAATGAGCAGTTCTTC.

The chain's CDR3 is CASRILAPTTDTQYF. The CDR3 nucleotides are TGCGCCAGCAGGATACTAGCGCCGACCACAGATACGCAGTATTTT. The chain has TRBV5-1 and TRBJ2-3; 7 bases line up with TRBD2. V shed 5 bases and J 2 bases; nucleotides not matched to a gene: 8. CDR1 SGHRS and CDR2 YFSETQ come from the germline V gene. The CDR3 sequence is 15 residues long.